This T cell receptor beta chain came from a study of T-cell reconstitution after alpha-beta-depleted transplantation in children. The TCRbeta library was prepared with unique molecular identifiers. TCRdb re-derived calls from the PCR reads in MiXCR, one entry per CDR3 protein. In the table there are 90,000 to 130,000 distinct CDR3 sequences, about 9.4% of which are singletons. On this clonotype: Its specificity is unknown.

The study's findings and limits: Expanded clones from the graft, numbering several hundred, reportedly supplied alpha-beta T cells about two months after transplant. One year after transplant, T-cell counts and diversity came mostly from newly produced T cells. Where some patients showed high TCRbeta diversity at day 60, it came from recipient T cells and thymic progenitors that had survived.

This sequence originates from a boy aged 2 to 10 with acute lymphoblastic leukemia, due to receive a stem cell transplant. Sequencing was performed on PBMCs, taken before TCRalphabeta/CD19-depleted stem cell transplant.

The CDR3 DNA reads TGTGCCAGCAGCTTAGCCGCAGGGTTGAACTATAATTCACCCCTCCACTTT. Encoded protein: CASSLAAGLNYNSPLHF. The chain is built from TRBV7-2 and TRBJ1-6; tentatively, D is TRBD1 (5 bases). The CDR3 is 17 amino acids. Trimming removed 0 bases at V and 3 bases at J, with 12 bases between. Germline V gives CDR1 SGHTA, CDR2 FQGNSA.